This T cell receptor beta chain is drawn from a study of blood T cell repertoires in COVID-19. Study as a whole: T cells, B-cell-depleted T cells, or PBMCs provided the cDNA or gDNA that served as material.

The CDR3 totals 19 residues. The V and J ends lost 0 bases and 2 bases respectively, with 19 bases between them. Germline V gene data show CDR1 as LGHNT and CDR2 as FRNRAP. The table came from immunoSEQ multiplex PCR; TCRdb's copy has only in-frame clones and leaves some out. The table shows over 75,000 clones, with 75% to 90% occurring only once. The receptor was isolated from a human donor with active COVID-19. The donor label of this sample is uncertain. The sample comprised peripheral blood. This chain uses TRBV12-5 with TRBJ1-4; D may be TRBD1 (5 bases). CDR3 bases: TGTGCTAGTGGTTTGGTGGAGGGCAGGGAAGCCACTACTAATGAAAAACTGTTTTTT. Its translation is CASGLVEGREATTNEKLFF.